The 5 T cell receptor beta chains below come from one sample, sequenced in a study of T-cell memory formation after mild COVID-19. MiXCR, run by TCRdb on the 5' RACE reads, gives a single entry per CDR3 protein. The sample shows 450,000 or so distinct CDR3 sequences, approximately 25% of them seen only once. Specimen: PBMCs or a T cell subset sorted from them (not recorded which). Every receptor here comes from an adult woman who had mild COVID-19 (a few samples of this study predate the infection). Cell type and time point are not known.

The CDR3 sequence is CASSIGGQVPFQFF. CDR3 bases: TGTGCCAGTAGTATAGGAGGGCAGGTGCCTTTCCAGTTCTTC. The rearrangement links TRBV19 to TRBJ2-1; D perhaps matches TRBD2 (5 bases). In germline, CDR1 is LNHDA, CDR2 SQIVND (reference sequence). CDR3 size: 14 residues. Deletions cut 1 base from V and 13 bases from J, with 17 bases between.

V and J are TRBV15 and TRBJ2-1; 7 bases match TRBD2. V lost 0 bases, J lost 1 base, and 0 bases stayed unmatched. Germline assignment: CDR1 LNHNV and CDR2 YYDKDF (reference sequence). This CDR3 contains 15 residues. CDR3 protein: CATSREGGSYNEQFF. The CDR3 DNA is TGTGCCACCAGCAGAGAGGGAGGGTCCTACAATGAGCAGTTCTTC.

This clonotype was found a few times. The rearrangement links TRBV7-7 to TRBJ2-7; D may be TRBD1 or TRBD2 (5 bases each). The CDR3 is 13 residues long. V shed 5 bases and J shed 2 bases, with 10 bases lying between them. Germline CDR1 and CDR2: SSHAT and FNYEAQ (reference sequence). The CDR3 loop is CASSQGPAYEQYF. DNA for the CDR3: TGTGCCAGCAGCCAGGGACCTGCCTACGAGCAGTACTTC.

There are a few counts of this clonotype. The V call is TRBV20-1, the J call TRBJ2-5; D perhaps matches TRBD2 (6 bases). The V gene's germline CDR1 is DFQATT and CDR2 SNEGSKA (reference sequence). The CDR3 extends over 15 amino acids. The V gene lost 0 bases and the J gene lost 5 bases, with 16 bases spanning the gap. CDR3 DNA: TGCAGTGCTAGAGATGGTGGCGGGAAGTTGGAGACCCAGTACTTC. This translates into CSARDGGGKLETQYF.

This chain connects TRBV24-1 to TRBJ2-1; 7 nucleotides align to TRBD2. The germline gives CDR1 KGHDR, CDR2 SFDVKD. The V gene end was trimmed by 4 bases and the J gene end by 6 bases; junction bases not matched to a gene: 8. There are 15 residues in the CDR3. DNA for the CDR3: TGTGCCACCAGTGACCCGGGGCTAGCGGTCAATGAGCAGTTCTTC. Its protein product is CATSDPGLAVNEQFF.